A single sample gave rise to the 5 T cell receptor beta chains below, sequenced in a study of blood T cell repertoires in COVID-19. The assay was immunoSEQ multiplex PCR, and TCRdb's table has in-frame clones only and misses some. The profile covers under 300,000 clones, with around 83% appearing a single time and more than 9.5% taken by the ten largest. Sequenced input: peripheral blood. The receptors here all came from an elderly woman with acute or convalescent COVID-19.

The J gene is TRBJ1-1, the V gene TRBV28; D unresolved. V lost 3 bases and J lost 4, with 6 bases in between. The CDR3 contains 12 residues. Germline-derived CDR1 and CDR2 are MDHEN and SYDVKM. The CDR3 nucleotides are TGTGCCAGCAGTTTTTATAGCACTGAAGCTTTCTTT. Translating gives CASSFYSTEAFF.

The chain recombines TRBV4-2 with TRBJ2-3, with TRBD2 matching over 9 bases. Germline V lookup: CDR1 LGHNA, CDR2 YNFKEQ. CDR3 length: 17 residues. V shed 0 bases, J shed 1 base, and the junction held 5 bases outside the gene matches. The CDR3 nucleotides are TGTGCCAGCAGCCAAGAAGGGCGGGGGGGAGGCACAGATACGCAGTATTTT. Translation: CASSQEGRGGGTDTQYF.

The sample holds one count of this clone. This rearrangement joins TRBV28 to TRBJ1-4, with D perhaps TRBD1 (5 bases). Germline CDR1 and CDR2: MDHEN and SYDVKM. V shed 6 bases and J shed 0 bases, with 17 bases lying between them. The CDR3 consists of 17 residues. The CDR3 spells CASSPTGGYATNEKLFF. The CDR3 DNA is TGTGCCAGCAGCCCGACGGGGGGATATGCAACTAATGAAAAACTGTTTTTT.

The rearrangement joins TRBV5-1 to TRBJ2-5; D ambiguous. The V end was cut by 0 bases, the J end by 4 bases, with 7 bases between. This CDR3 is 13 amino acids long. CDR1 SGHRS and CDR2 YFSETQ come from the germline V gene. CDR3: CASSLAGPETQYF. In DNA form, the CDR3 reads TGCGCCAGCAGCTTGGCCGGTCCAGAGACCCAGTACTTC. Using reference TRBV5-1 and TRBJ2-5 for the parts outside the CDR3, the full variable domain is KAGVTQTPRYLIKTRGQQVTLSCSPISGHRSVSWYQQTPGQGLQFLFEYFSETQRNKGNFPGRFSGRQFSNSRSEMNVSTLELGDSALYLCASSLAGPETQYFGPGTRLLVL.

The CDR3 is CASSRAGNYGYTF. The CDR3 bases are TGTGCCAGCAGCAGGGCCGGGAACTATGGCTACACCTTC. The rearrangement links TRBV28 to TRBJ1-2; D might be TRBD1 (5 bases). The length of the CDR3 is 13 residues. Between the trimmed V and J ends, which lost 6 bases and 2 bases, there was a span of 10 bases. Germline V lookup: CDR1 MDHEN, CDR2 SYDVKM.